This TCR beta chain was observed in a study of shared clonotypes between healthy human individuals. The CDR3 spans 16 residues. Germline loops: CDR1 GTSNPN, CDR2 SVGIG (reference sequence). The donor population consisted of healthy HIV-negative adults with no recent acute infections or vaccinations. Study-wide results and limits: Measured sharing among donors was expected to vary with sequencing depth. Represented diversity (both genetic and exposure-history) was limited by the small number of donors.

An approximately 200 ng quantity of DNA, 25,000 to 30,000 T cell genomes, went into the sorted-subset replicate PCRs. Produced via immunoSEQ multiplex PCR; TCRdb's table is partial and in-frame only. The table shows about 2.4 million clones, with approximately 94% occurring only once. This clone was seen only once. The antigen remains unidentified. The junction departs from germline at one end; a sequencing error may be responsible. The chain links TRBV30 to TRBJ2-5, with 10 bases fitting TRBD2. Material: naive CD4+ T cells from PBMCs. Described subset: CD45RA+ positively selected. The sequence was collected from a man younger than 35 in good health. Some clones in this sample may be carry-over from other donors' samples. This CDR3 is CTWSYGIAGGRETQYF. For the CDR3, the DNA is TGTACCTGGAGTTACGGAATAGCGGGAGGACGAGAGACCCAGTACTTC.